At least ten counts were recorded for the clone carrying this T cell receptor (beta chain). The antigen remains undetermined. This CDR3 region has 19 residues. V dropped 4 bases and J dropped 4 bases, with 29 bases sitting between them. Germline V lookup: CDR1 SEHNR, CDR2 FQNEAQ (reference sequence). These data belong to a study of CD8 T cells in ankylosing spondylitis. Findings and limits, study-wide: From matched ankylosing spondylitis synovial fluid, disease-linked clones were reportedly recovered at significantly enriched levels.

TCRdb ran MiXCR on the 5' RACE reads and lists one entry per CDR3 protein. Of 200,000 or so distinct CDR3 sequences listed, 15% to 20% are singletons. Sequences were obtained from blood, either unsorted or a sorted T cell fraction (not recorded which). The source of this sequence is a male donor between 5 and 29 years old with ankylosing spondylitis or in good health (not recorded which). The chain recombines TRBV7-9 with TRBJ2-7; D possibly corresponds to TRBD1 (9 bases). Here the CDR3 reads CASSSGQGRESGSKYEQYF. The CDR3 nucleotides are TGTGCCAGCAGCTCCGGACAGGGGAGAGAAAGCGGGAGTAAATACGAGCAGTACTTC.